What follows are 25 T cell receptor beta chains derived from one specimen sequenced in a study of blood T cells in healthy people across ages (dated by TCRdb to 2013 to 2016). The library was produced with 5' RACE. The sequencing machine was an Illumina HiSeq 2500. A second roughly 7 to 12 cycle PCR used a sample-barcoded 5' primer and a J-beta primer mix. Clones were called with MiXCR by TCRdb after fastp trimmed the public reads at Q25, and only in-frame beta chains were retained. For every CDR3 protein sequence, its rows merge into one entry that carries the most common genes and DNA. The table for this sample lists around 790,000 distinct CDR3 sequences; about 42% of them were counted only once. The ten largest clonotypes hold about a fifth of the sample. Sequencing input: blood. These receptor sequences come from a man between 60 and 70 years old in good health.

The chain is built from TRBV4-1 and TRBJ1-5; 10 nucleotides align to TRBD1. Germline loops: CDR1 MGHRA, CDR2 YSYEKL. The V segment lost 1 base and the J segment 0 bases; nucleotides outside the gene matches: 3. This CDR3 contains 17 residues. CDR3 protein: CASSQAGTGDSNQPQHF. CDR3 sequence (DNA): TGCGCCAGCAGCCAAGCAGGGACAGGGGATAGCAATCAGCCCCAGCATTTT.

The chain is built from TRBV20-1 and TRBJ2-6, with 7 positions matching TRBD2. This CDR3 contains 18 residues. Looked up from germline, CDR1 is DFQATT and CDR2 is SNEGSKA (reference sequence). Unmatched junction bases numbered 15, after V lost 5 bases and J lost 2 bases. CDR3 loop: CSAGPFGEGLTGANVLTF. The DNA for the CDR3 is TGCAGTGCTGGTCCGTTCGGGGAGGGTTTGACTGGGGCCAACGTCCTGACTTTC.

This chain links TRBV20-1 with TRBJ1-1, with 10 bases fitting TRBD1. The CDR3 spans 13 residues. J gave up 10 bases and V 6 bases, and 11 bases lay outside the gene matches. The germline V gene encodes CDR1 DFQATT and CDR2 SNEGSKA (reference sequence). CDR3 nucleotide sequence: TGCAGTGCACAGGCCGGGACAGGGGATGGAGCTTTCTTT. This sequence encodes CSAQAGTGDGAFF.

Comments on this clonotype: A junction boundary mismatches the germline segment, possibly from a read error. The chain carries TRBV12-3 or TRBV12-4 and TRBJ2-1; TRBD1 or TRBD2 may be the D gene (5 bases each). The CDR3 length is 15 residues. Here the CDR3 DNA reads TGTGCCGGCAGACGGGACCCCGCTACCTACAATGAGCAGTTCTTC. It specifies CAGRRDPATYNEQFF.

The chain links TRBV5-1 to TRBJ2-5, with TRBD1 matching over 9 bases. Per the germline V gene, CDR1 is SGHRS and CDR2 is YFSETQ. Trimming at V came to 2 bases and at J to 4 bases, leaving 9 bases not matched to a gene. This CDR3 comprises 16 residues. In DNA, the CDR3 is TGCGCCAGCAGCTTTTCTATACAGGGGGCGCGAGAGACCCAGTACTTC. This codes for CASSFSIQGARETQYF.

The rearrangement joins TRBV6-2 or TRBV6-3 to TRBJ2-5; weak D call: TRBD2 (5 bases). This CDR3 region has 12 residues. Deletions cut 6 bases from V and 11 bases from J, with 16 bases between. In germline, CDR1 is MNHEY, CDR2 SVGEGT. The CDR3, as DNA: TGTGCCAGCAGCTCCGTTGATATAGCGCAGTACTTC. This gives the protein CASSSVDIAQYF.

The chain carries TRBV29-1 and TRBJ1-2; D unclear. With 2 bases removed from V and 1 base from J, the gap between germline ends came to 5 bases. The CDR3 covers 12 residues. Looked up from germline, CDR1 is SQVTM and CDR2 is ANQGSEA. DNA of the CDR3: TGCAGCGTTGAATCCATTAACTATGGCTACACCTTC. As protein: CSVESINYGYTF. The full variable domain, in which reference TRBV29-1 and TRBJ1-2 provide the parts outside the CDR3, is SAVISQKPSRDICQRGTSLTIQCQVDSQVTMMFWYRQQPGQSLTLIATANQGSEATYESGFVIDKFPISRPNLTFSTLTVSNMSPEDSSIYLCSVESINYGYTFGSGTRLTVV.

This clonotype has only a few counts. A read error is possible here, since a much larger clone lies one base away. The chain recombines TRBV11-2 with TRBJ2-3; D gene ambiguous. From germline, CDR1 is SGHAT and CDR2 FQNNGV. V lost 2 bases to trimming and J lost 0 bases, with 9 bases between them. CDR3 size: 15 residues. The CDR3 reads CASSLICSSTDTQYF. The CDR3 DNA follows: TGTGCCAGCAGCTTAATCTGCTCTAGCACAGATACGCAGTATTTT.

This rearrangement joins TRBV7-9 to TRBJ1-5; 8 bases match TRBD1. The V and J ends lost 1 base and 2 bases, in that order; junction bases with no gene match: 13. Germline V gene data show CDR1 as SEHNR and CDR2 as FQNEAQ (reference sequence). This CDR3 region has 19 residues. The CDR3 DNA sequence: TGTGCCAGCAGCTTAGGCGTAGGTACAGGGGGGACGGGCAATCAGCCCCAGCATTTT. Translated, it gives CASSLGVGTGGTGNQPQHF. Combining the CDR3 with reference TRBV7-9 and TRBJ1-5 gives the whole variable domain DTGVSQNPRHKITKRGQNVTFRCDPISEHNRLYWYRQTLGQGPEFLTYFQNEAQLEKSRLLSDRFSAERPKGSFSTLEIQRTEQGDSAMYLCASSLGVGTGGTGNQPQHFGDGTRLSIL.

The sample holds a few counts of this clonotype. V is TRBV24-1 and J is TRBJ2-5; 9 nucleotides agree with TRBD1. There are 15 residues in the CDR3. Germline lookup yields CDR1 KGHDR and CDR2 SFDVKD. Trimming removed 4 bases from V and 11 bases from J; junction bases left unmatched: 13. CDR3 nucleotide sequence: TGTGCCACCAGTGACCAGACAGGGGGGGACGATGAGCAGTACTTC. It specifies CATSDQTGGDDEQYF.

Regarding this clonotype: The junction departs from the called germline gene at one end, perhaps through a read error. CDR3 sequence (DNA): TGTGCCAGCTCGCTACAGGGGGGGAATCCGCCCCAGCATTTT. As protein: CASSLQGGNPPQHF. V and J are TRBV18 and TRBJ1-5; 8 bases map to TRBD1. The CDR3 spans 14 residues. Germline V gives CDR1 KGHSH, CDR2 LQKENI.

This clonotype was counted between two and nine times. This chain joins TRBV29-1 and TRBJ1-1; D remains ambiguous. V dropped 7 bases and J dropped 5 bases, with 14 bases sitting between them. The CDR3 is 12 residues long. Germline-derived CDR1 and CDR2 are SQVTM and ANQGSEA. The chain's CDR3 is CSAHDVRTEAFF. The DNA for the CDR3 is TGCAGCGCTCATGACGTCCGGACTGAAGCTTTCTTT.

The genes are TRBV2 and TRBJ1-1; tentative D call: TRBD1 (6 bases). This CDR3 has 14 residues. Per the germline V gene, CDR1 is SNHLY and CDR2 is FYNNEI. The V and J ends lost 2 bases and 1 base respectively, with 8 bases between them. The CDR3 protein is CASSEWTENTEAFF. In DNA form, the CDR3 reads TGTGCCAGCAGTGAATGGACAGAGAACACTGAAGCTTTCTTT.

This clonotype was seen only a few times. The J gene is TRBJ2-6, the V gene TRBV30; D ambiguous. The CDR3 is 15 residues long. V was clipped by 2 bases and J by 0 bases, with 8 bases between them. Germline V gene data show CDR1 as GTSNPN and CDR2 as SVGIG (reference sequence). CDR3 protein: CAWSPQISGANVLTF. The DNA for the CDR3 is TGTGCCTGGAGTCCACAGATCTCTGGGGCCAACGTCCTGACTTTC. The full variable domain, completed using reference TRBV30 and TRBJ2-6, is SQTIHQWPATLVQPVGSPLSLECTVEGTSNPNLYWYRQAAGRGLQLLFYSVGIGQISSEVPQNLSASRPQDRQFILSSKKLLLSDSGFYLCAWSPQISGANVLTFGAGSRLTVL.

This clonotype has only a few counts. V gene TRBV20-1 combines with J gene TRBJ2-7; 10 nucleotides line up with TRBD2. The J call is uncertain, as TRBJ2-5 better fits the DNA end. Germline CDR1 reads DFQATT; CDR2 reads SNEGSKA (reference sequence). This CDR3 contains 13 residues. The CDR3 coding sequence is TGCAGTTACGAGCGGGGGGGTCAAGAGACCCAGTACTTC. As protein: CSYERGGQETQYF.

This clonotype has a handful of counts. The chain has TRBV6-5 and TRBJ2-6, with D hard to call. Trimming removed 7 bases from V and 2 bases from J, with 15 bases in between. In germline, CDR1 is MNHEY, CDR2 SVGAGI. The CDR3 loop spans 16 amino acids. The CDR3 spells CASTANPEAGANVLTF. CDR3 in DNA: TGTGCCAGCACCGCGAACCCCGAGGCTGGGGCCAACGTCCTGACTTTC.

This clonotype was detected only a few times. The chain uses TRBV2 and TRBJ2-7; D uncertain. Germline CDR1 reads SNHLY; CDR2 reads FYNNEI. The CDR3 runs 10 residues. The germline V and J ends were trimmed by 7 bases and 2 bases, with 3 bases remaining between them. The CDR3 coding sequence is TGTGCCAGCAAGACCTACGAGCAGTACTTC. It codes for CASKTYEQYF.

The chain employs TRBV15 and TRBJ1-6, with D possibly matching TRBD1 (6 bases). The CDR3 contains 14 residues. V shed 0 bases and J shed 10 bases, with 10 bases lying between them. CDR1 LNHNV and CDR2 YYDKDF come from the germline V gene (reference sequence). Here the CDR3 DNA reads TGTGCCACCAGCAGAGATAAGGGGGGCTCACCCCTCCACTTT. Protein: CATSRDKGGSPLHF.

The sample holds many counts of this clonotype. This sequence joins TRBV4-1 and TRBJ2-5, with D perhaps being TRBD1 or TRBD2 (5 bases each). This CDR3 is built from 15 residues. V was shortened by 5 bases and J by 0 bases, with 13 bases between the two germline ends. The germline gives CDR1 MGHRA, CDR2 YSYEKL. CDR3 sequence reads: CASSIQGPHQETQYF. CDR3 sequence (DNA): TGCGCCAGCAGCATTCAGGGACCGCACCAAGAGACCCAGTACTTC.

CDR3 loop: CASSQAFHREGNQPQHF. Here the CDR3 DNA reads TGCGCCAGCAGCCAAGCGTTCCACAGGGAGGGCAATCAGCCCCAGCATTTT. The chain has TRBV4-1 and TRBJ1-5; the D gene is possibly TRBD1 (6 bases). The CDR3 runs 17 residues. V was cut by 1 base and J by 2 bases, with 15 bases left in between. Looked up from germline, CDR1 is MGHRA and CDR2 is YSYEKL.

The CDR3 here is CASSTDRDNEQFF. For the CDR3, the DNA is TGTGCCAGCAGTACTGACAGAGACAATGAGCAGTTCTTC. The chain combines TRBV2 with TRBJ2-1; D is perhaps TRBD1 (5 bases). Trimming removed 5 bases at V and 5 bases at J, with 10 bases between. This CDR3 has 13 amino acids. Germline CDR1 SNHLY, CDR2 FYNNEI.

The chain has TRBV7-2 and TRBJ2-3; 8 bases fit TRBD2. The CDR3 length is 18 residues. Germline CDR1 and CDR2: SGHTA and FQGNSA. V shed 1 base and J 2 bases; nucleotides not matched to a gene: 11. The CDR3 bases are TGTGCCAGCAGCTTAGGCAAAGGACTAGCTCAGACCACAGATACGCAGTATTTT. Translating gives CASSLGKGLAQTTDTQYF.

In DNA form, the CDR3 reads TGTGCCAGCAGTCCGGGGCAGGGAGATGAAAAACTGTTTTTT. Translation gives CASSPGQGDEKLFF. J is TRBJ1-4 and V is TRBV2, with D maybe TRBD1 (5 bases). CDR1 and CDR2 from the germline V gene are SNHLY and FYNNEI. V lost 5 bases and J 6 bases, leaving 13 bases between the germline ends. The CDR3 covers 14 residues. Supplemented by reference TRBV2 and TRBJ1-4, the full variable domain reads EPEVTQTPSHQVTQMGQEVILRCVPISNHLYFYWYRQILGQKVEFLVSFYNNEISEKSEIFDDQFSVERPDGSNFTLKIRSTKLEDSAMYFCASSPGQGDEKLFFGSGTQLSVL.

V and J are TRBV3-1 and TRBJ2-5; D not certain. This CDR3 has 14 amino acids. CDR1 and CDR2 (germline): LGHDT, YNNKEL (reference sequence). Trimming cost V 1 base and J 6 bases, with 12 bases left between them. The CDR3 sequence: CASSQGSEEKTQYF. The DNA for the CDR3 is TGTGCCAGCAGCCAAGGGTCCGAGGAAAAGACCCAGTACTTC.

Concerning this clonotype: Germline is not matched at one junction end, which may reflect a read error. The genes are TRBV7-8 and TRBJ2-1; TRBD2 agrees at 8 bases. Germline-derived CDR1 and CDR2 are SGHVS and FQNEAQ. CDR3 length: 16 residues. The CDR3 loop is CAGSLLTSGPYNEQFF. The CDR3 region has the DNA TGTGCCGGCAGCTTACTTACTAGCGGACCTTACAATGAGCAGTTCTTC. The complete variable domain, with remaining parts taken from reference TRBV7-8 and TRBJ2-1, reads GAGVSQSPRYKVAKRGQDVALRCDPISGHVSLFWYQQALGQGPEFLTYFQNEAQLDKSGLPSDRFFAERPEGSVSTLKIQRTQQEDSAVYLCAGSLLTSGPYNEQFFGPGTRLTVL.